The rows below give T cell receptor beta chains drawn from one sample of a study of cytomegalovirus exposure and HLA in healthy donors. Sequencing was performed with immunoSEQ multiplex PCR; in TCRdb, only in-frame clones are kept and a portion is missing. The sample shows some 71,000 clones, roughly four fifths of them seen only once. The sequenced sample was PBMCs. The receptors were gathered from a woman under 40 in good health and CMV-seropositive. Both conserved end residues are part of each CDR3. The D gene is left open where the match is weak. Clone sizes are given selectively: once, few, many, or a class where the clone is expanded.

d_gene	j_gene	v_gene	abundance	CDR3nt	CDR3aa
.	TRBJ1-1	TRBV30	once	TGTGCCTGGAGTGTAGGGGACACGCGAGCTTCCACTGAAGCTTTCTTT	CAWSVGDTRASTEAFF
TRBD1	TRBJ1-1	TRBV12-5	.	TGTGCTAGTGGTTTGGCCGGACAGGGGGCAGTTTACACTGAAGCTTTCTTT	CASGLAGQGAVYTEAFF
TRBD1	TRBJ1-1	TRBV6-6	.	TGTGCCAGCACGACAGGGGGGAACACTGAAGCTTTCTTT	CASTTGGNTEAFF
.	TRBJ2-7	TRBV27	.	TGTGCCAGCAGTTTTCGGCAGGGGGGTTACGAGCAGTACTTC	CASSFRQGGYEQYF
TRBD2	TRBJ2-4	TRBV5-6	.	TGTGCCAGCAGCTTGGCGGGGGGGACAAACATTCAGTACTTC	CASSLAGGTNIQYF
.	TRBJ1-5	TRBV7-9	.	TGTGCCAGCAGCCCTATCACGGGGGATCAGCCCCAGCATTTT	CASSPITGDQPQHF
.	TRBJ2-7	TRBV14	.	TGTGCCAGCAGCCAAGTGTACCTGGGGCAGCAGTACTTC	CASSQVYLGQQYF
.	TRBJ1-4	TRBV9	.	TGTGCCAGCAGCGTAGCTGGGGGCCGTAATGAAAAACTGTTTTTT	CASSVAGGRNEKLFF
.	TRBJ1-5	TRBV7-9	once	TGTGCCAGCAGCTTAGAAGGCGGCCCCAATCAGCCCCAGCATTTT	CASSLEGGPNQPQHF
TRBD2	TRBJ2-3	TRBV4-1	.	TGCGCCAGCAGCCAAGCGGGGACTAGCTACTGGAATACGCAGTATTTT	CASSQAGTSYWNTQYF
.	TRBJ2-7	TRBV6-5	.	TGTGCCAGCAGGGGTTTTTCGGCCGGGGAGCAGTACTTC	CASRGFSAGEQYF
.	TRBJ1-2	TRBV5-4	.	TGTGCCAGCAGCTTGGGGGACACTTCCCCACCTTTCTATGGCTACACCTTC	CASSLGDTSPPFYGYTF
.	TRBJ1-1	TRBV11-3	.	TGTGCCAGCAGCGTGAAGAGGAACACTGAAGCTTTCTTT	CASSVKRNTEAFF
.	TRBJ1-5	TRBV6-5	.	TGTGCCAGCAGTTACTCGGCAGGGAATCAGCCCCAGCATTTT	CASSYSAGNQPQHF
TRBD2	TRBJ2-3	TRBV28	.	TGTGCCAGCAGTTTGGGGACTAGCGGGTTTATCCCAGATACGCAGTATTTT	CASSLGTSGFIPDTQYF
.	TRBJ2-3	TRBV30	.	TGTGCCTGGATGGGGGCGGTGGGTACGCAGTATTTT	CAWMGAVGTQYF
.	TRBJ2-2	TRBV5-4	.	TGTGCCAGCAGCGAGAAAGGGGGAGGGAAGAACGGGGAGCTGTTTTTT	CASSEKGGGKNGELFF
.	TRBJ2-7	TRBV6-1	.	TGTGCCAGCAAGGTCCGGGACTTGAGCTCCTACGAGCAGTACTTC	CASKVRDLSSYEQYF
.	TRBJ2-7	TRBV2	.	TGTGCCAGCAGTTTTTCACAGTCCTACGAGCAGTACTTC	CASSFSQSYEQYF
TRBD2	TRBJ2-7	TRBV2	.	TGTGCCAGCAGTTTGGGACTAGGGGTAGAGCAGTACTTC	CASSLGLGVEQYF
.	TRBJ1-4	TRBV30	.	TGTGCCTGCGCCCGGGATCTGCGGGAAAAACTGTTTTTT	CACARDLREKLFF
.	TRBJ2-1	TRBV9	.	TGTGCCAGCAGCCAGGGACTGGGAGAGCAGTTCTTC	CASSQGLGEQFF
.	TRBJ1-1	TRBV5-6	once	TGTGCCAGCAGCTTCCAGGGCCCCAACACTGAAGCTTTCTTT	CASSFQGPNTEAFF
.	TRBJ2-7	TRBV4-1	.	TGCGCCAGCAGTGTGGCCTTGTCCTACGAGCAGTACTTC	CASSVALSYEQYF
TRBD2	TRBJ2-7	TRBV5-4	once	TGTGCCAGCAGCTTGGTAGTAGCGGGCTCCTACGAGCAGTACTTC	CASSLVVAGSYEQYF
TRBD2	TRBJ2-7	TRBV7-3	.	TGTGCCAGCAGCTCGGGAGGACCGAACGAGCAGTACTTC	CASSSGGPNEQYF
.	TRBJ2-7	TRBV7-6	.	TGTGCCAGCGCGGGACGGAGCTCCTACGAGCAGTACTTC	CASAGRSSYEQYF
.	TRBJ1-2	TRBV5-6	once	TGTGCCAGCAGCTTGATGCGGGGCGCATTTGGCTACACCTTC	CASSLMRGAFGYTF